The 9 T cell receptor beta chains listed next were all sequenced from one sample in a study of cytomegalovirus exposure and HLA in healthy donors. Vbeta (60) and Jbeta (13) primers were used in the PCR. Clones were read by immunoSEQ multiplex PCR, and TCRdb kept only the in-frame ones, dropping some. The sample consists of around 95,000 clones, about 74% of them appearing once. Input material: PBMCs. These receptors were obtained from a male donor in good health and CMV-seronegative.

This clone was seen only a few times. The chain joins TRBV7-2 to TRBJ2-1; TRBD2 is a possible D gene (5 bases). V was shortened by 4 bases and J by 7 bases, with 8 bases between the two germline ends. The CDR3 has 12 amino acids. Germline CDR1 SGHTA, CDR2 FQGNSA. The CDR3 sequence is CASSSPGNEQFF. For the CDR3, the DNA is TGTGCCAGCAGCTCCCCGGGGAATGAGCAGTTCTTC.

The J gene is TRBJ1-5, the V gene TRBV27; 8 bases are shared with TRBD1. From germline, CDR1 is MNHEY and CDR2 SMNVEV (reference sequence). V was pared by 5 bases and J by 4 bases, with 7 bases of the junction left unmatched. This CDR3 comprises 15 residues. As DNA, the CDR3 is TGTGCCAGCAGTATACGGACAGGGCAAAATCAGCCCCAGCATTTT. Amino acid sequence: CASSIRTGQNQPQHF.

The V call is TRBV5-1, the J call TRBJ1-1; 8 bases are shared with TRBD1. Losses at the gene ends were 4 bases for V and 2 bases for J; bases not matched to a gene: 4. Looked up from germline, CDR1 is SGHRS and CDR2 is YFSETQ. The CDR3 spans 14 residues. CDR3 sequence (DNA): TGCGCCAGCAGCCTCGGGACAGGTAACACTGAAGCTTTCTTT. Its protein product is CASSLGTGNTEAFF.

This chain connects TRBV6-5 to TRBJ1-2, with a tentative D call TRBD1 (6 bases). The germline V gene has CDR1 MNHEY and CDR2 SVGAGI. Trimming took off 5 bases at V and 4 bases at J, with 11 bases between the two ends. CDR3 size: 13 residues. CDR3: CASSREQGYGYTF. The CDR3 DNA reads as TGTGCCAGCAGTCGTGAACAGGGCTATGGCTACACCTTC.

This sequence joins TRBV5-1 and TRBJ2-7; the D gene is possibly TRBD2 (6 bases). With 4 bases removed from V and 0 bases from J, the gap between germline ends came to 14 bases. The CDR3 spans 15 residues. Germline V gives CDR1 SGHRS, CDR2 YFSETQ. In nucleotides, the CDR3 is TGCGCCAGCAGCAAGGGACTGACCCTCTCCTACGAGCAGTACTTC. As protein: CASSKGLTLSYEQYF.

The rearrangement links TRBV19 to TRBJ2-1; 15 bases are shared with TRBD2. V was pared by 5 bases and J by 2 bases, with 7 bases of the junction left unmatched. Germline V gives CDR1 LNHDA, CDR2 SQIVND (reference sequence). This CDR3 is 18 amino acids long. Written as DNA, the CDR3 is TGTGCCAGTAGTCCCTATAGGACTAGCGGGAGGGCCTACAATGAGCAGTTCTTC. It is translated as CASSPYRTSGRAYNEQFF.

This chain connects TRBV5-1 to TRBJ2-7, with 8 nucleotides matching TRBD1. The CDR3 has 14 residues. J gave up 9 bases and V 3 bases, and 11 bases lay outside the gene matches. Germline values: CDR1 SGHRS, CDR2 YFSETQ. The CDR3 is CASSYTNDRGRQYF. DNA of the CDR3: TGCGCCAGCAGCTACACAAACGACAGGGGTAGGCAGTACTTC.

This chain uses TRBV2 with TRBJ2-2, with 9 bases fitting TRBD1. CDR3 length: 14 amino acids. V trimming: 6 bases; J trimming: 5 bases; junction bases outside the gene matches: 4. The V gene's germline CDR1 is SNHLY and CDR2 FYNNEI. The CDR3 reads CASRTGGDTGELFF. CDR3 nucleotide sequence: TGTGCCAGCAGAACAGGGGGCGATACCGGGGAGCTGTTTTTT.

This clone showed up just once. V is TRBV9 and J is TRBJ1-3; possible D gene TRBD1, 6 bases. The germline gives CDR1 SGDLS, CDR2 YYNGEE. The CDR3 loop spans 16 amino acids. The V gene lost 3 bases and the J gene lost 0 bases, with 13 bases spanning the gap. The CDR3, as DNA: TGTGCCAGCAGCGCCGACCCCAGGGGCTCTGGAAACACCATATATTTT. It specifies CASSADPRGSGNTIYF. Combining the CDR3 with reference TRBV9 and TRBJ1-3 gives the whole variable domain DSGVTQTPKHLITATGQRVTLRCSPRSGDLSVYWYQQSLDQGLQFLIQYYNGEERAKGNILERFSAQQFPDLHSELNLSSLELGDSALYFCASSADPRGSGNTIYFGEGSWLTVV.